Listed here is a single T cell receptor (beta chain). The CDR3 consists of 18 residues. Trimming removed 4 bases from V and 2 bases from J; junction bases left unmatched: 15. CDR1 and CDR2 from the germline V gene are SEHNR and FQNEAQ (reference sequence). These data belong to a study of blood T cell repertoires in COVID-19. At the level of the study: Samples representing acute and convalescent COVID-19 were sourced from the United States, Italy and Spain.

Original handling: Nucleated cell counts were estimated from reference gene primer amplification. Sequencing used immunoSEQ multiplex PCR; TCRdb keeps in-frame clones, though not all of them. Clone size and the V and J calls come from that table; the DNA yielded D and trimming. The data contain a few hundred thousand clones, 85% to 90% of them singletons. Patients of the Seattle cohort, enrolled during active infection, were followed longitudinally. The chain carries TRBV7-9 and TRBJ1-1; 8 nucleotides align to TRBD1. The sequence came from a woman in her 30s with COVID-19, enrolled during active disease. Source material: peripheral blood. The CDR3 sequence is CASSSNYKTGEGNTEAFF. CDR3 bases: TGTGCCAGCAGCTCGAACTACAAGACAGGGGAGGGTAACACTGAAGCTTTCTTT.